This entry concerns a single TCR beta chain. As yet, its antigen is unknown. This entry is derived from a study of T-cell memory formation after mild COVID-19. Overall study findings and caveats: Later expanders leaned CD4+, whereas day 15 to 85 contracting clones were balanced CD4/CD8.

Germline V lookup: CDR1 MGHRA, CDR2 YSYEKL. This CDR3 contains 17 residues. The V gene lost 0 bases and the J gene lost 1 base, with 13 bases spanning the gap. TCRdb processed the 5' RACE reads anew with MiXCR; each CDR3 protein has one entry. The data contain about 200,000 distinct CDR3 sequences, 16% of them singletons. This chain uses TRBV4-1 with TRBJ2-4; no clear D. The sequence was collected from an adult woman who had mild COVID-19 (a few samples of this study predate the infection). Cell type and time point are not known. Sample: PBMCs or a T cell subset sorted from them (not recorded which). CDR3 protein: CASSQDGEVRAKNIQYF. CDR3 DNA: TGCGCCAGCAGCCAAGATGGAGAGGTCCGGGCCAAAAACATTCAGTACTTC.